This T cell receptor (beta chain) comes out of a study of blood T cell repertoires in COVID-19. Study at large: Sources were T cells, B-cell-depleted T cells, or PBMCs; the material itself was cDNA or gDNA.

Only in-frame clones appear in the TCRdb table, and some are missing; sequencing was by immunoSEQ multiplex PCR. The table has fewer than 500,000 clones, roughly 77% seen once. The CDR3 length is 14 residues. V lost 1 base and J lost 6; bases outside the gene matches: 4. Germline V CDR1 and CDR2: SSHAT, FNYEAQ (reference sequence). Sequences were obtained from peripheral blood. The chain is built from TRBV7-7 and TRBJ2-7; 9 bases are shared with TRBD2. This receptor was obtained from a human donor with acute or convalescent COVID-19. The donor label of this sample is uncertain. The CDR3 loop is CASSLGSGGSEQYF. CDR3 in DNA: TGTGCCAGCAGCTTAGGTAGCGGGGGTAGCGAGCAGTACTTC.